Included here is one T cell receptor beta chain sequence, with context. Its antigen is unidentified. Method: immunoSEQ multiplex PCR; TCRdb's copy keeps in-frame clones and lacks some. This sample has 100,000 to 110,000 clones, with about 90% found just once. This sample was taken from a study of T cell responses to AZD1222 COVID-19 vaccine. Points from the study as a whole: Donors were largely white British and mainly female; clonal diversity was possibly underestimated. Only a handful of AZD1222 recipients tested seropositive at baseline.

The CDR3 covers 18 residues. CDR1 and CDR2 (germline): SGHRS, YFSETQ. The trim removed 5 bases at V and 0 bases at J, leaving 13 bases unmatched. The chain couples TRBV5-1 to TRBJ1-4; 7 nucleotides agree with TRBD1. The clonotype was recovered from an adult in good health. This specimen consisted of peripheral blood, obtained on day 0 of MenACWY control vaccination. The CDR3 sequence is CASSRQGSGHATNEKLFF. The CDR3, as DNA: TGCGCCAGCAGTAGACAGGGAAGTGGGCACGCAACTAATGAAAAACTGTTTTTT.